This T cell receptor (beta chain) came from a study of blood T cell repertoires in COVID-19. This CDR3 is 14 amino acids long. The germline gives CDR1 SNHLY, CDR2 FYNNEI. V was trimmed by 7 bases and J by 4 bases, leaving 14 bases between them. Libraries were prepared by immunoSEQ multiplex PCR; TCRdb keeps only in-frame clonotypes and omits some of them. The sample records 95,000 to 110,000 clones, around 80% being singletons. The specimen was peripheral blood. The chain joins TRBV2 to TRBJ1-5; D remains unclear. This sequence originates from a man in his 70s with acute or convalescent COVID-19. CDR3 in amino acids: CASTAEVGNQPQHF. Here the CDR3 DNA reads TGTGCCAGCACCGCGGAGGTGGGAAATCAGCCCCAGCATTTT.